The T cell receptor (beta chain) described here comes from a study of blood T cell repertoires in COVID-19. Study background: COVID-19 samples, acute and convalescent, were from the United States, Italy and Spain.

The germline V gene has CDR1 KGHDR and CDR2 SFDVKD. This CDR3 contains 14 residues. The trim removed 7 bases at V and 1 base at J, leaving 2 bases unmatched. Method: immunoSEQ multiplex PCR; TCRdb's copy keeps in-frame clones and lacks some. Counted here are over 250,000 clones, more than 75% occurring once; the ten biggest clones make up 0.95% to 1%. The source of this sequence is a woman in her 40s who had recovered from COVID-19. The sequencing sample was made of peripheral blood. This chain connects TRBV24-1 to TRBJ2-2, with TRBD1 matching 7 bases. CDR3 in amino acids: CATRDRENTGELFF. In nucleotides, the CDR3 is TGTGCCACCAGAGACAGGGAGAACACCGGGGAGCTGTTTTTT.